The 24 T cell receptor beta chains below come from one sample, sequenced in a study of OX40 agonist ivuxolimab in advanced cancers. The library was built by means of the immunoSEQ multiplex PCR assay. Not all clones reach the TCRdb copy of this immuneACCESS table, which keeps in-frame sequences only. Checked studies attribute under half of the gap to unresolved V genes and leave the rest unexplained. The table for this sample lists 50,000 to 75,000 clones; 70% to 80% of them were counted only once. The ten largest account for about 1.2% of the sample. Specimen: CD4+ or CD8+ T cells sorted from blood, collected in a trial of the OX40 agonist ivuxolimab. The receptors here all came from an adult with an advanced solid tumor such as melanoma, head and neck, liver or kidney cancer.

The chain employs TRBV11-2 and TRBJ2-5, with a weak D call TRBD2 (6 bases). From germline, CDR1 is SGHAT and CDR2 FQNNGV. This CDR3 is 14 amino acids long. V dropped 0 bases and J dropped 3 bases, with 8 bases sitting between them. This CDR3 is CASSLDRGKETQYF. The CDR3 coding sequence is TGTGCCAGCAGCTTAGATCGGGGGAAAGAGACCCAGTACTTC. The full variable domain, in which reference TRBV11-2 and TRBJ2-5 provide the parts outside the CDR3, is EAGVAQSPRYKIIEKRQSVAFWCNPISGHATLYWYQQILGQGPKLLIQFQNNGVVDDSQLPKDRFSAERLKGVDSTLKIQPAKLEDSAVYLCASSLDRGKETQYFGPGTRLLVL.

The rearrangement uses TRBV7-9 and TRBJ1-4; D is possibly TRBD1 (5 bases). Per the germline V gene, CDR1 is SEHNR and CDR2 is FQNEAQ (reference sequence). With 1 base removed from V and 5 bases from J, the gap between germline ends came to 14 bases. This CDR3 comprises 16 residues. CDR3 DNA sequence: TGTGCCAGCAGCTTAGGGTCCGAGGGGAACAATGAAAAACTGTTTTTT. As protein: CASSLGSEGNNEKLFF.

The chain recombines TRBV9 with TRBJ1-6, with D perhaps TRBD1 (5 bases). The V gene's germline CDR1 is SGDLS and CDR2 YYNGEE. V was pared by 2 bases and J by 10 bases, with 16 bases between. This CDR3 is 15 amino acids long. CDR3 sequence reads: CASSVQGVVRSPLHF. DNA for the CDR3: TGTGCCAGCAGCGTCCAAGGGGTCGTTAGGTCACCCCTCCACTTT.

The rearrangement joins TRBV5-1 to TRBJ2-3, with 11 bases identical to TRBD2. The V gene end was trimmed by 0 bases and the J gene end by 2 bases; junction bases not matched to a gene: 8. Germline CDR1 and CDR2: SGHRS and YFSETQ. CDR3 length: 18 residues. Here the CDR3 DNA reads TGCGCCAGCAGCTTGGAGCTAATAGCGGGAGGGGTCACAGATACGCAGTATTTT. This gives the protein CASSLELIAGGVTDTQYF. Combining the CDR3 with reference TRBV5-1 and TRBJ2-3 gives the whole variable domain KAGVTQTPRYLIKTRGQQVTLSCSPISGHRSVSWYQQTPGQGLQFLFEYFSETQRNKGNFPGRFSGRQFSNSRSEMNVSTLELGDSALYLCASSLELIAGGVTDTQYFGPGTRLTVL.

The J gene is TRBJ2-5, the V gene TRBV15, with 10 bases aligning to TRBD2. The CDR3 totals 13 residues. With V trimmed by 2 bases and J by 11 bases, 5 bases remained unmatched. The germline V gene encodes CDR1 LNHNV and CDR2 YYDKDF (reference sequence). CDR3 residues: CATSRLAGEEQYF. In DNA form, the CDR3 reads TGTGCCACCAGCAGACTAGCGGGAGAAGAGCAGTACTTC.

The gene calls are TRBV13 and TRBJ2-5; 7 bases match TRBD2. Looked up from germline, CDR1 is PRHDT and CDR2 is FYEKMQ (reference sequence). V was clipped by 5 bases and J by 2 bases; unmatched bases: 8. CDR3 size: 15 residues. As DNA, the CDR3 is TGTGCCAGCAGCCGGGGGAGAGCGGGGCAAGAGACCCAGTACTTC. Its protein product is CASSRGRAGQETQYF.

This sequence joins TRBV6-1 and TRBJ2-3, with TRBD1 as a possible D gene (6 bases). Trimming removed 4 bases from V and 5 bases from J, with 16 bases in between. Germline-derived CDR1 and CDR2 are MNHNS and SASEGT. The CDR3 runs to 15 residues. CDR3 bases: TGTGCCAGCAGTGGTTTTAGGGGGTCGGGAGATACGCAGTATTTT. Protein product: CASSGFRGSGDTQYF.

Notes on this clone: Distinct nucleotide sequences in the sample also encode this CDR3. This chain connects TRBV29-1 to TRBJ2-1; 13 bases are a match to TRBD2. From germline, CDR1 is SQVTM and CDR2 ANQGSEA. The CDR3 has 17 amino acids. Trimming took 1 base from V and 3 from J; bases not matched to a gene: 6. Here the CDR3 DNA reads TGCAGCGTTGAAGGACTACTAGCGGGAGGGAACTACAATGAGCAGTTCTTC. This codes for CSVEGLLAGGNYNEQFF.

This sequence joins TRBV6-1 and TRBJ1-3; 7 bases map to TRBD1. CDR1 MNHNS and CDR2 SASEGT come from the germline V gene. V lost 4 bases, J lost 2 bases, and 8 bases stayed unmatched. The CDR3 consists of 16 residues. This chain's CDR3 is CASSVDRADAGNTIYF. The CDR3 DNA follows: TGTGCCAGCAGTGTCGACAGGGCGGACGCTGGAAACACCATATATTTT.

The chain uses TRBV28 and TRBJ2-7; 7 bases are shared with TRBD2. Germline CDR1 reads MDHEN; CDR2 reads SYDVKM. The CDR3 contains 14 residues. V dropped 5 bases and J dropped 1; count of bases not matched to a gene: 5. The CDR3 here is CASSTSVISYEQYF. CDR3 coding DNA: TGTGCCAGCAGTACTAGCGTGATTTCCTACGAGCAGTACTTC.

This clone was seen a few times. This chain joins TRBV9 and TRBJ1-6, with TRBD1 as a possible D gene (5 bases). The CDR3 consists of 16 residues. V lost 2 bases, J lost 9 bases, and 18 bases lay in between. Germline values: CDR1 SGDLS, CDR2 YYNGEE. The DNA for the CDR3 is TGTGCCAGCAGCGTCAGACAGACGTTCGGTGCTTCACCCCTCCACTTT. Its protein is CASSVRQTFGASPLHF.

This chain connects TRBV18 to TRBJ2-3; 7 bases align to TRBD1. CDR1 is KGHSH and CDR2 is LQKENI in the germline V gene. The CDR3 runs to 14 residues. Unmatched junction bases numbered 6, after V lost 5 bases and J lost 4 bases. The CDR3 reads CASSETGLADTQYF. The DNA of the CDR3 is TGTGCCAGCTCAGAGACAGGGTTGGCAGATACGCAGTATTTT.

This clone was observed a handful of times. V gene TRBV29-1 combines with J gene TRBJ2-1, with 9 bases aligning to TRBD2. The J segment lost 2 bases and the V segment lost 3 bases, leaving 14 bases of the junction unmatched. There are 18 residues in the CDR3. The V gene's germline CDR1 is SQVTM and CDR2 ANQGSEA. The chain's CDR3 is CSVDNSGSRRGAYNEQFF. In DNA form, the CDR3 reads TGCAGCGTTGACAATAGCGGGAGTCGACGGGGCGCCTACAATGAGCAGTTCTTC.

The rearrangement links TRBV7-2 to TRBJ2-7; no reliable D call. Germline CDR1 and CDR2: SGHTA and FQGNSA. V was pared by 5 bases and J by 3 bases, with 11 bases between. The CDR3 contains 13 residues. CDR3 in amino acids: CASSNAVGYEQYF. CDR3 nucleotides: TGTGCCAGCAGCAACGCGGTGGGCTACGAGCAGTACTTC.

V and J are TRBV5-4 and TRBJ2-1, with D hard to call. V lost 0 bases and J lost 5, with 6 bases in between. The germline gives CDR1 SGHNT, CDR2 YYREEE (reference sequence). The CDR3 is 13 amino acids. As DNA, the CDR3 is TGTGCCAGCAGCTTGGATACGCACAATGAGCAGTTCTTC. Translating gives CASSLDTHNEQFF.

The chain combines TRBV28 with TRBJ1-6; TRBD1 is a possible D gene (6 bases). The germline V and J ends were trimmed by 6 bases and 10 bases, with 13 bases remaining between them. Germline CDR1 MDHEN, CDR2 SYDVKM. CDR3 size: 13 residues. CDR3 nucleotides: TGTGCCAGCAGGAAACAGGGTTGGTCACCCCTCCACTTT. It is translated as CASRKQGWSPLHF.

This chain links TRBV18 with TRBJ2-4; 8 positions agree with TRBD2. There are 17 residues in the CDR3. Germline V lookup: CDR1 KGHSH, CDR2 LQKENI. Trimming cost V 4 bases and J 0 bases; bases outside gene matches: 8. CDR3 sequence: CASSLMAGGLAKNIQYF. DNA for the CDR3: TGTGCCAGCTCACTGATGGCGGGAGGACTAGCCAAAAACATTCAGTACTTC.

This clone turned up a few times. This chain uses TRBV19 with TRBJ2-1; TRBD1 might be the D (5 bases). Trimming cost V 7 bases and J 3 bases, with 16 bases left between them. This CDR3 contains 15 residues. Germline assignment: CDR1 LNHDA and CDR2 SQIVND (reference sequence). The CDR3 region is CASTLDSHHYNEQFF. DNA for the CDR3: TGTGCCAGTACCCTAGACAGTCATCACTACAATGAGCAGTTCTTC.

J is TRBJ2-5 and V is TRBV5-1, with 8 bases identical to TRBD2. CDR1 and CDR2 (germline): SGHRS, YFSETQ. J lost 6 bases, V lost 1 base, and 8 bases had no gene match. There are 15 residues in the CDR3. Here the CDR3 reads CASSLTGGPEKTQYF. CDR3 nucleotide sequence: TGCGCCAGCAGCTTGACGGGGGGGCCGGAAAAGACCCAGTACTTC.

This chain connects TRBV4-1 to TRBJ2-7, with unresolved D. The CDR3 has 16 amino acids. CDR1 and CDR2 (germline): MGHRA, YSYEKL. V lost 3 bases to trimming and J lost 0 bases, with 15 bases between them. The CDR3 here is CASSQVLDPSSYEQYF. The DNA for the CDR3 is TGCGCCAGCAGCCAGGTCCTGGACCCCAGCTCCTACGAGCAGTACTTC.

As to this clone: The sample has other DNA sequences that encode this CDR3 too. The CDR3 protein is CASNPRGGTDTQYF. The CDR3 DNA reads TGTGCCAGTAATCCCCGGGGGGGGACAGATACGCAGTATTTT. The rearrangement uses TRBV19 and TRBJ2-3; TRBD2 aligns across 8 bases. CDR3 length equals 14 residues. Trimming took 7 bases from V and 3 from J; bases not matched to a gene: 6. Germline CDR1 LNHDA, CDR2 SQIVND (reference sequence).

The CDR3, as DNA: TGCGCCAGCAGCGGGGGGACAGGGGGCCGCAATGAGCAGTTCTTC. Translation: CASSGGTGGRNEQFF. The chain employs TRBV5-1 and TRBJ2-1, with 12 positions matching TRBD1. V lost 4 bases to trimming and J lost 6 bases; unmatched junction nucleotides: 5. The CDR3 is made up of 15 amino acids. Looked up from germline, CDR1 is SGHRS and CDR2 is YFSETQ.

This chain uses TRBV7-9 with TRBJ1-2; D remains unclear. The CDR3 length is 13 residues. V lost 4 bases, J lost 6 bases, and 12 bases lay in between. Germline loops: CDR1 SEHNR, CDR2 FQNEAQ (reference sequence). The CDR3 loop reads CASSSTREDGYTF. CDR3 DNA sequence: TGTGCCAGCAGCTCTACGAGAGAGGATGGCTACACCTTC.

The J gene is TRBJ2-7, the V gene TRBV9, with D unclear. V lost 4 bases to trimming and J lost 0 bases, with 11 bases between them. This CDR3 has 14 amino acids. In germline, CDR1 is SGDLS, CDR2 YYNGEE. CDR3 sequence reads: CASSPTTSSYEQYF. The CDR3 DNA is TGTGCCAGCAGCCCAACTACCTCCTCCTACGAGCAGTACTTC.